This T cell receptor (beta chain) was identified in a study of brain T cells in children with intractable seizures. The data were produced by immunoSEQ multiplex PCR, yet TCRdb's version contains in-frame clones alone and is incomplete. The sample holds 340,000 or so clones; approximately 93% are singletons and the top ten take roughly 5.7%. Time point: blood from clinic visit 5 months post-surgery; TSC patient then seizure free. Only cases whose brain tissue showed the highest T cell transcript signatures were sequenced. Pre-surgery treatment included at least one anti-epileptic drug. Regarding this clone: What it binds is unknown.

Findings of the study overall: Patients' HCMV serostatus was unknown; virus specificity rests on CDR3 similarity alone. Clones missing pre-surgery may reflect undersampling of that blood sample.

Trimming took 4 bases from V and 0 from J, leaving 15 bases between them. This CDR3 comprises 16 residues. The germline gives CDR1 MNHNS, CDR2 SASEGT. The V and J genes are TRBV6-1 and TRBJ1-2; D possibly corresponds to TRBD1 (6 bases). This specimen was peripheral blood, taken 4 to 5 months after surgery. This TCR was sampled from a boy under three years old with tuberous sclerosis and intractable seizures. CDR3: CASSVWGPQPNYGYTF. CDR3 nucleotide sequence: TGTGCCAGCAGTGTATGGGGGCCGCAACCTAACTATGGCTACACCTTC.